This T cell receptor beta chain was sequenced for a study of blood T cell repertoires in COVID-19. Turning to the study itself: The United States, Italy and Spain provided the acute and convalescent COVID-19 samples.

In the authors' methods: Estimation of nucleated cell counts relied on the amplification of reference gene primers. Sequencing was performed with immunoSEQ multiplex PCR; in TCRdb, only in-frame clones are kept and a portion is missing. V and J calls and clone size follow that table, whereas D and trimming were derived from the DNA. Among 45,000 to 60,000 clones, about 86% were seen once, and the ten largest hold roughly 10%. The germline V and J ends were trimmed by 5 bases and 8 bases, with 13 bases remaining between them. The CDR3 length is 13 residues. Germline V gives CDR1 SGHRS, CDR2 YFSETQ. The V gene is TRBV5-1, the J gene TRBJ1-4, with D perhaps TRBD1 (6 bases). The source of this sequence is an older man with active COVID-19. What was sequenced was peripheral blood. The CDR3 DNA reads as TGCGCCAGCAGACCAGGGGAGGGAGAAAAACTGTTTTTT. As protein: CASRPGEGEKLFF.